This T cell receptor (beta chain) stems from a study of T cell responses to AZD1222 COVID-19 vaccine. Trimming pared 5 bases from V and 9 bases from J, leaving 20 bases between. Germline assignment: CDR1 MGHDK and CDR2 SYGVNS. The CDR3 sequence is 14 residues long. Whole-study findings and limits: Increases in Spike-specific TCR breadth and depth were seen after two AZD1222 doses. Possibly, clonal diversity was underestimated; donors were largely white British and included more females.

Libraries were prepared by immunoSEQ multiplex PCR; TCRdb keeps only in-frame clonotypes and omits some of them. The sample has 120,000 to 150,000 clones, about 89% seen once. Regarding this clone: What it binds is unknown.

This chain joins TRBV25-1 and TRBJ2-7; TRBD1 is a possible D gene (5 bases). The TCR was taken from an adult in good health. The sequencing here drew on peripheral blood, taken on day 0 of AZD1222 vaccination. CDR3: CASSPLGRSTAQYF. As DNA, the CDR3 is TGTGCCAGCAGTCCCCTGGGGCGATCGACGGCGCAGTACTTC.